The text below deals with one T cell receptor beta chain. RNA in amounts of about 0.5 to 1 ug was reverse transcribed with random hexamers. Multiplex immunoSEQ PCR targeted 54 Vbeta and 13 Jbeta TCR beta segments. TCRdb called the immunoSEQ multiplex PCR reads again in MiXCR, with one record for every CDR3 protein. The sample consists of about 140,000 distinct CDR3 sequences, roughly 95% of them appearing once. In germline, CDR1 is MNHEY, CDR2 SVGAGI. The V end lost 6 bases, the J end lost 4 bases, and 9 bases lay between the germline ends. This CDR3 has 13 amino acids. The data stem from a study of CD8 T cells in Susac syndrome.

The sequenced sample was CD4+ T cells from PBMCs. V usage is TRBV6-5 and J usage is TRBJ1-4; D unclear. This receptor was obtained from a human donor with Susac syndrome. DNA for the CDR3: TGTGCCAGCAGCATTACAGTTAATGAAAAACTGTTTTTT. It is translated as CASSITVNEKLFF.